A single sample gave rise to the 20 T cell receptor beta chains below, sequenced in a study of early T cells in non-severe SARS-CoV-2 infection. TCRdb itself ran the 5' RACE reads through MiXCR, one entry per CDR3 protein. The sample yields tens of thousands of distinct CDR3 sequences, more than 5% seen once. The sample taken for sequencing was whole blood. The receptors originated from an adult who was a healthcare worker with PCR-confirmed SARS-CoV-2 infection or an uninfected control (not recorded which).

This clonotype has only a few counts. The chain combines TRBV6-2 or TRBV6-3 with TRBJ2-1; the D is unclear. The CDR3 is made up of 11 amino acids. The V gene lost 5 bases and the J gene lost 2 bases, with 1 base spanning the gap. Germline CDR1 reads MNHEY; CDR2 reads SVGEGT. This CDR3 is CASSPYNEQFF. CDR3 in DNA: TGTGCCAGCAGTCCCTACAATGAGCAGTTCTTC.

In its sample, this clonotype was seen many times. The V gene is TRBV7-8, the J gene TRBJ2-7; 7 positions match TRBD1. V trimming: 5 bases; J trimming: 6 bases; junction bases outside the gene matches: 10. The germline CDR1 and CDR2 sequences are SGHVS and FQNEAQ. This CDR3 region has 14 residues. This chain's CDR3 is CASSPGQKWGEQYF. The CDR3 nucleotides read TGTGCCAGCAGCCCGGGACAGAAATGGGGCGAGCAGTACTTC.

The chain carries TRBV11-2 and TRBJ2-7, with D unclear. V gave up 5 bases and J gave up 4 bases, with 15 bases separating them. CDR1 is SGHAT and CDR2 is FQNNGV in the germline V gene. CDR3 length: 14 amino acids. Here the CDR3 reads CASSQDRLRYEQYF. DNA of the CDR3: TGTGCCAGCAGCCAAGACCGGTTGCGGTACGAGCAGTACTTC.

This chain links TRBV20-1 with TRBJ2-1; a weak D match, TRBD2 (6 bases). Trimming took 0 bases from V and 2 from J, leaving 11 bases between them. The CDR3 sequence is 15 residues long. Germline V gene lookup returns CDR1 DFQATT and CDR2 SNEGSKA (reference sequence). CDR3 sequence (DNA): TGCAGTGCTAGAGATGTAGCGGAAACCTACAATGAGCAGTTCTTC. Residues: CSARDVAETYNEQFF.

V usage is TRBV7-2 and J usage is TRBJ1-5, with no clear D. The CDR3 contains 15 residues. The V end was cut by 1 base, the J end by 1 base, with 8 bases between. Germline V lookup: CDR1 SGHTA, CDR2 FQGNSA. CDR3 loop: CASSLGSGSNQPQHF. The CDR3 region has the DNA TGTGCCAGCAGCTTAGGAAGTGGGAGCAATCAGCCCCAGCATTTT.

The chain employs TRBV4-1 and TRBJ1-2; D remains unclear. Germline CDR1 is MGHRA and CDR2 is YSYEKL. This CDR3 contains 15 residues. Between the trimmed V and J ends, which lost 1 base and 5 bases, there was a span of 14 bases. CDR3 DNA sequence: TGCGCCAGCAGCCAAGGCCGCGTAGGCGGTTATGGCTACACCTTC. Encoded protein: CASSQGRVGGYGYTF.

This clonotype was seen many times. At one boundary the junction diverges from the germline segment, which might be a read error. J is TRBJ2-7 and V is TRBV6-6, with 9 bases matching TRBD1. The CDR3 length is 14 residues. Looked up from germline, CDR1 is MNHNY and CDR2 is SVGAGI (reference sequence). The CDR3 reads CASSDGTGTMSLNF. The CDR3 DNA follows: TGTGCCAGCAGCGATGGGACAGGGACCATGTCATTGAACTTC.

The V gene is TRBV11-2, the J gene TRBJ2-7, with 7 bases fitting TRBD1. Germline trimming cut 5 bases from V and 4 bases from J; bases unmatched to any gene: 2. Looked up from germline, CDR1 is SGHAT and CDR2 is FQNNGV. The CDR3 has 12 residues. CDR3 in DNA: TGTGCCAGCAGCAGGACAGGTTACGAGCAGTACTTC. Amino acid sequence: CASSRTGYEQYF. Variable domain in full (rest from reference TRBV11-2 and TRBJ2-7): EAGVAQSPRYKIIEKRQSVAFWCNPISGHATLYWYQQILGQGPKLLIQFQNNGVVDDSQLPKDRFSAERLKGVDSTLKIQPAKLEDSAVYLCASSRTGYEQYFGPGTRLTVT.

This clonotype has at least ten counts. The chain has TRBV27 and TRBJ2-1; D tentatively reads TRBD1 or TRBD2 (5 bases each). Trimming took 2 bases from V and 3 from J, leaving 11 bases between them. The CDR3 extends over 15 amino acids. Germline V gene lookup returns CDR1 MNHEY and CDR2 SMNVEV (reference sequence). The CDR3 bases are TGTGCCAGCAGTTTAGGGACCGGTTACTACAATGAGCAGTTCTTC. This codes for CASSLGTGYYNEQFF.

In this sample, this clonotype turned up a few times. V gene TRBV11-2 combines with J gene TRBJ2-1, with D tentatively TRBD1 (6 bases). Germline assignment: CDR1 SGHAT and CDR2 FQNNGV. V shed 4 bases and J shed 8 bases, with 15 bases lying between them. The CDR3 covers 14 residues. The CDR3 here is CASSSGVTGHEQFF. The DNA for the CDR3 is TGTGCCAGCAGCTCAGGGGTTACGGGGCATGAGCAGTTCTTC.

This clonotype has ten or more counts. The chain combines TRBV7-8 with TRBJ2-1; possibly TRBD2 for D (6 bases). The germline gives CDR1 SGHVS, CDR2 FQNEAQ. The CDR3 runs 15 residues. V gave up 0 bases and J gave up 3 bases, with 9 bases separating them. In DNA form, the CDR3 reads TGTGCCAGCAGCTTAGCGGGGGGTAACTACAATGAGCAGTTCTTC. Amino acid sequence: CASSLAGGNYNEQFF.

In its sample, this clonotype was seen a few times. This chain joins TRBV10-3 and TRBJ1-6, with 8 bases aligning to TRBD1. The CDR3 runs 15 residues. Trimming at V came to 4 bases and at J to 9 bases, leaving 8 bases not matched to a gene. Germline V gene lookup returns CDR1 ENHRY and CDR2 SYGVKD. The CDR3 here is CAISALDREGSPLHF. The CDR3 DNA is TGTGCCATCAGTGCGTTGGACAGGGAGGGTTCACCCCTCCACTTT.

This clonotype was counted only a few times. V usage is TRBV4-3 and J usage is TRBJ1-1, with D tentatively TRBD1 (6 bases). Trimming cost V 5 bases and J 2 bases, with 15 bases left between them. The CDR3 spans 15 residues. In germline, CDR1 is LGHNA, CDR2 YSLEER. The CDR3 loop reads CASSFQQGLNTEAFF. Written as DNA, the CDR3 is TGCGCCAGCAGCTTCCAACAGGGACTCAACACTGAAGCTTTCTTT.

This chain links TRBV29-1 with TRBJ1-1; D possibly corresponds to TRBD1 (5 bases). The CDR3 has 13 residues. V shed 7 bases and J shed 1 base, with 13 bases lying between them. The V gene's germline CDR1 is SQVTM and CDR2 ANQGSEA. The CDR3 DNA is TGCAGCGGTCGATTTGACAGGAACACTGAAGCTTTCTTT. Protein sequence: CSGRFDRNTEAFF.

This clonotype was found many times. The rearrangement links TRBV12-2 to TRBJ2-3; the table names TRBD2, a call not compared with the DNA. TRBV12-2 is listed as a pseudogene. CDR3 length equals 17 residues. CDR3 sequence (DNA): TGTGCAAGTCGCCTCAGCGGGGGTGACGTCTGCACAGATACGCAGTATTTT. This sequence encodes CASRLSGGDVCTDTQYF.

This clonotype occurred many times. This rearrangement joins TRBV6-4 to TRBJ2-3; 10 bases fit TRBD2. The CDR3 contains 15 residues. Germline CDR1 is MRHNA and CDR2 is SNTAGT. V was pared by 2 bases and J by 1 base, with 0 bases of the junction left unmatched. CDR3 residues: CASSDGTSGTDTQYF. CDR3 nucleotide sequence: TGTGCCAGCAGTGACGGGACTAGCGGCACAGATACGCAGTATTTT.

This clonotype showed up many times. This chain joins TRBV20-1 and TRBJ2-7; D gene ambiguous. This CDR3 spans 12 amino acids. V was pared by 5 bases and J by 2 bases, with 10 bases between. From germline, CDR1 is DFQATT and CDR2 SNEGSKA (reference sequence). The CDR3 bases are TGCAGTGCTCTTCCACCGGCCTACGAGCAGTACTTC. This codes for CSALPPAYEQYF.

This clonotype was counted at least ten times. This chain connects TRBV10-3 to TRBJ2-1; TRBD2 matches at 11 bases. The V and J ends lost 6 bases and 7 bases, in that order; junction bases with no gene match: 2. The CDR3 length is 13 residues. Per the germline V gene, CDR1 is ENHRY and CDR2 is SYGVKD. Here the CDR3 reads CAISTSGRNEQFF. CDR3 sequence (DNA): TGTGCCATCAGCACTAGCGGGAGAAATGAGCAGTTCTTC.

The V gene is TRBV5-1, the J gene TRBJ2-7; D gene unclear. Trimming left V 0 bases short and J 2 bases short, with 15 bases between. In germline, CDR1 is SGHRS, CDR2 YFSETQ. The CDR3 runs to 16 residues. The CDR3 coding sequence is TGCGCCAGCAGCTTGGCCGCCGCGGACCTTACCTACGAGCAGTACTTC. This codes for CASSLAAADLTYEQYF.

A few counts support this clonotype. In DNA, the CDR3 is TGTGCCAGCAGTTTAATTGGGGAAGAGACCCAGTACTTC. It codes for CASSLIGEETQYF. V usage is TRBV12-3 or TRBV12-4 and J usage is TRBJ2-5; D gene uncertain. Between the trimmed V and J ends, which lost 2 bases and 3 bases, there was a span of 7 bases. This CDR3 region has 13 residues.